This T cell receptor (beta chain) was recovered during a study of cytomegalovirus exposure and HLA in healthy donors. For the study at large: Falling in the Caucasian-associated ancestry cluster were 80% to 85% of some 400 genotyped donors. Overall study results and limits: Accurate prediction of most subjects' HLA-A and HLA-B alleles from TCR beta sequences was reported. When analyzed later, the rates of TCR association showed variation by HLA locus, with DRB1 the most and HLA-C the fewest.

With regard to this clone: What it binds is not known.

The CDR3 contains 15 residues. V lost 2 bases and J lost 5, with 15 bases in between. Germline V gene sequence: CDR1 MNHEY, CDR2 SVGAGI. PCR was performed using 60 Vbeta and 13 Jbeta primers. Sequenced by immunoSEQ multiplex PCR; TCRdb stores in-frame clones only, minus some. The sample lists about 170,000 clones, approximately 81% occurring once. V and J are TRBV6-5 and TRBJ1-1; D is possibly TRBD1 (5 bases). The specimen was PBMCs. This clonotype originated in a man aged 30 to 45 in good health and CMV-seropositive. CDR3 sequence reads: CASSYASLGVTEAFF. The CDR3 DNA reads as TGTGCCAGCAGTTACGCAAGTTTAGGGGTAACTGAAGCTTTCTTT.